The clone carrying this TCR beta chain was counted at least ten times. This sample was taken from a study of molecular identifiers for immune sequencing clone quantification. The germline CDR1 and CDR2 sequences are MGHRA and YSYEKL. This CDR3 is 16 amino acids long. V was cut by 1 base and J by 3 bases, with 16 bases left in between. TCRdb independently ran MiXCR on the PCR reads; one entry per CDR3 protein. The sample has approximately 550,000 distinct CDR3 sequences, about a fifth seen once. The TCR was taken from a human donor in good health. Some libraries in this study had Jurkat cell RNA spiked in. This chain links TRBV4-1 with TRBJ2-7; D might be TRBD2 (5 bases). The specimen sequenced was naive CD8+ T cells from blood, with Jurkat cell RNA spiked in. Subset noted: FACS-sorted CD8+CD4-CCR7+CD45RA+ naive T cells. CDR3 sequence reads: CASSQGGSLANYEQYF. CDR3 DNA: TGCGCCAGCAGCCAAGGAGGGAGCCTGGCCAACTACGAGCAGTACTTC.